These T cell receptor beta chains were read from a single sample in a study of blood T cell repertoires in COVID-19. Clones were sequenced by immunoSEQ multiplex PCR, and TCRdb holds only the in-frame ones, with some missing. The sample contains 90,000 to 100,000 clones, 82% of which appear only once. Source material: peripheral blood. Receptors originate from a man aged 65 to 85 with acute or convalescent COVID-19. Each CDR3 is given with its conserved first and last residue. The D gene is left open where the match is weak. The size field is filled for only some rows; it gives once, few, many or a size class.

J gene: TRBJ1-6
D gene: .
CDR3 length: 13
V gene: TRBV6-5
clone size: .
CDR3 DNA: TGTGCCAGCAGTTACGCACTTTATTCACCCCTCCACTTT
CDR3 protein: CASSYALYSPLHF

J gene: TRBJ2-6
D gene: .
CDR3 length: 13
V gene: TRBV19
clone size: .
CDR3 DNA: TGTGCCAGTGTTAACTCTGGGGCCAACGTCCTGACTTTC
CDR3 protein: CASVNSGANVLTF

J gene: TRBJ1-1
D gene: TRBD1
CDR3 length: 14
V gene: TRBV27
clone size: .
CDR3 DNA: TGTGCCAGCAGTCCGACAGGGTCGGGGGCTGAAGCTTTCTTT
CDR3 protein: CASSPTGSGAEAFF

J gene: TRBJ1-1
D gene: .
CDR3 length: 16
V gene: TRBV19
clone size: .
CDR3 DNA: TGTGCCAGTATGGGTGGGGCGGGGGCCCTCCAAGGTGAAGCTTTCTTT
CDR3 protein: CASMGGAGALQGEAFF

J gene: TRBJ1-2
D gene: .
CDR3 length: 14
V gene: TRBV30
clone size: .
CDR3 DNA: TGTGCCTGGAGTGGGTCGGGGGGACTCCATGGCTACACCTTC
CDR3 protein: CAWSGSGGLHGYTF

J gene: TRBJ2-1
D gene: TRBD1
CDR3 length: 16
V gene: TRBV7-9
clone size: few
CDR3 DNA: TGTGCCAGCAACCTCTTAGGAGCTACAGGGGGCAATGAGCAGTTCTTC
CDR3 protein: CASNLLGATGGNEQFF

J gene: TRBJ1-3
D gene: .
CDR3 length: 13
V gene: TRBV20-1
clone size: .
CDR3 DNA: TGCAGTGCTAGTACATTCTCTGGAAACACCATATATTTT
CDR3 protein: CSASTFSGNTIYF

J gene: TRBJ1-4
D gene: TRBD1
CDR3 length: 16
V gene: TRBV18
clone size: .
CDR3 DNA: TGTGCCAGCTCTCCCCGACAGGGGGCTACTAATGAAAAACTGTTTTTT
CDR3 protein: CASSPRQGATNEKLFF

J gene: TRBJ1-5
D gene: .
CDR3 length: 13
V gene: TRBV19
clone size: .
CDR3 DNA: TGTGCCAGTAGTATTCGGGGCAATCAGCCCCAGCATTTT
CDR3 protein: CASSIRGNQPQHF

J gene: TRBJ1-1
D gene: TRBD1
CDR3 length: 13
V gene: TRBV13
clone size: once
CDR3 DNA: TGTGCCAGCAGCATCAATCGGGACAGGTTGGCTTTCTTT
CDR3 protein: CASSINRDRLAFF

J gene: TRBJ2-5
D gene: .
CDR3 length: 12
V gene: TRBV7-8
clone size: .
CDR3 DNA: TGTGCCAGCAGACGAACACAAGAGACCCAGTACTTC
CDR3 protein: CASRRTQETQYF

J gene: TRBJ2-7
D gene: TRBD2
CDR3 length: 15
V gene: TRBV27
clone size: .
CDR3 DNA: TGTGCCAGCAGGAACGGACTAGCGGACGCCTACGAGCAGTACTTC
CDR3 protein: CASRNGLADAYEQYF

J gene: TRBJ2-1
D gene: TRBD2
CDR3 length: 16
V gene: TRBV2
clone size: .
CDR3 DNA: TGTGCCAGCAGCGAGAGAGTGACTAGCAAATACAATGAGCAGTTCTTC
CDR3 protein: CASSERVTSKYNEQFF

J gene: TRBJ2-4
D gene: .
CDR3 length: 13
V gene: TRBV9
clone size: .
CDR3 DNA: TGTGCCAGCAGCTCCGACTACCGGAACATTCAGTACTTC
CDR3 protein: CASSSDYRNIQYF